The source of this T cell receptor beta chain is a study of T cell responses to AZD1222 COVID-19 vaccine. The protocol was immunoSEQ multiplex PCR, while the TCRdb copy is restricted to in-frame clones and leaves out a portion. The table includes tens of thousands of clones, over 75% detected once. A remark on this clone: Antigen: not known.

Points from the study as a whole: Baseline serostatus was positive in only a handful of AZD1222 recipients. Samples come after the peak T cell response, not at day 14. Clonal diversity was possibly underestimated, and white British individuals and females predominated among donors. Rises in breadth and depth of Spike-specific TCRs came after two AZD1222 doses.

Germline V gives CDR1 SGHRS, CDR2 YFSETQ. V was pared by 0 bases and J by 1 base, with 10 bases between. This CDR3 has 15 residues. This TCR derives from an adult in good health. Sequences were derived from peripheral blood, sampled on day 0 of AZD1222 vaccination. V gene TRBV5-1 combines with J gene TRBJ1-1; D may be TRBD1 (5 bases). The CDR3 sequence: CASSLVGGGNTEAFF. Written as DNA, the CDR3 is TGCGCCAGCAGCTTGGTGGGGGGAGGGAACACTGAAGCTTTCTTT.